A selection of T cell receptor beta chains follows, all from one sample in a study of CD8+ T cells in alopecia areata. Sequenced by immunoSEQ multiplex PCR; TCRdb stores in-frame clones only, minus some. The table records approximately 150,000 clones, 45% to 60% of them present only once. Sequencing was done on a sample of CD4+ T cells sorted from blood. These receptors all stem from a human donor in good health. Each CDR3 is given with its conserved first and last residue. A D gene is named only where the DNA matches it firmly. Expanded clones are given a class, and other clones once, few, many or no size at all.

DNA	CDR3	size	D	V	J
TGTGCCACAGGGACAGCCTACGAGCAGTACTTC	CATGTAYEQYF	.	TRBD1	TRBV10-3	TRBJ2-7
TGTGCCAGTAGTCCGCTGGACAGATACTATGGCTACACCTTC	CASSPLDRYYGYTF	.	.	TRBV19	TRBJ1-2
TGTGCCAGCATTACCCCGATGGGAGGCGGTGAAAAACTGTTTTTT	CASITPMGGGEKLFF	few	.	TRBV7-2	TRBJ1-4
TGTGCCACCAGCAGAGCCGTTGGGGTTAGCAATCAGCCCCAGCATTTT	CATSRAVGVSNQPQHF	.	.	TRBV15	TRBJ1-5
TGTGCCAGCTCACCACTCTCAACGGGCCACACCTACGAGCAGTACTTC	CASSPLSTGHTYEQYF	.	.	TRBV18	TRBJ2-7
TGTGCCAGCAGCTCAGTCAGAGGGGGCGCGGGAGGTGGCTACGAGCAGTACTTC	CASSSVRGGAGGGYEQYF	.	.	TRBV11-2	TRBJ2-7
TGCGCCAGCGGGCCCCTAGGGAGAGCCCAAGAGACCCAGTACTTC	CASGPLGRAQETQYF	.	.	TRBV5-1	TRBJ2-5
TGCAGCGTTGTAAGGGGATACAATGAGCGGTTCTTC	CSVVRGYNERFF	.	.	TRBV29-1	TRBJ2-1
TGTGCCAGCAACAGGGGAAACGGGGAGCTGTTTTTT	CASNRGNGELFF	once	TRBD1	TRBV9	TRBJ2-2
TGTGCCAGCCGGACTAGCGGGAGAGGCGAGACCCAGTACTTC	CASRTSGRGETQYF	.	TRBD2	TRBV28	TRBJ2-5
TGCAGTGCCAGGATGACAGGCGAGCAGTACTTC	CSARMTGEQYF	.	.	TRBV20-1	TRBJ2-7
TGCGCCAGCAGCCCTGGACTGTCCGATCAGCCCCAGCATTTT	CASSPGLSDQPQHF	.	.	TRBV5-1	TRBJ1-5
TGCGCCAGCAGCTTGGCCCTGTATGAGCAGTTCTTC	CASSLALYEQFF	.	.	TRBV5-1	TRBJ2-1
TGCGCCAGCAGTAAAACCGGGACAGGGAGAGCCTACGAGCAGTACTTC	CASSKTGTGRAYEQYF	.	TRBD1	TRBV23-1	TRBJ2-7
TGCAGCGTTTTCGGAGACGGCTACACCTTC	CSVFGDGYTF	.	.	TRBV29-1	TRBJ1-2
TGTGCCAGCAGCGTTATCAGGGACGAGCAGTACTTC	CASSVIRDEQYF	.	.	TRBV5-6	TRBJ2-7
TGTGCCAGCAGTGCCATGGGCAATCAGCCCCAGCATTTT	CASSAMGNQPQHF	.	.	TRBV2	TRBJ1-5
TGTGCCAGCAGCTTGGAGGGCCCCGGGGAGCTGTTTTTT	CASSLEGPGELFF	.	.	TRBV11-1	TRBJ2-2
TGCGCCAGCAGCCGACCGAACCCTAGAACTAACTATGGCTACACCTTC	CASSRPNPRTNYGYTF	.	.	TRBV4-1	TRBJ1-2
TGTGCCAGCAGTGACACGGGACAGGGGGTCGAGACCCAGTACTTC	CASSDTGQGVETQYF	.	TRBD1	TRBV25-1	TRBJ2-5
TGCAGCGTTGAAGATCACATCGGAAACACCATATATTTT	CSVEDHIGNTIYF	few	.	TRBV29-1	TRBJ1-3
TGTGCCAGCAGCAGACTAGCGGGTTCCTACGAGCAGTACTTC	CASSRLAGSYEQYF	few	TRBD2	TRBV2	TRBJ2-7
TGTGCCAGCAGCCCCTACTCCCAAGAGACCCAGTACTTC	CASSPYSQETQYF	.	.	TRBV7-8	TRBJ2-5
TGCAGCGTTGAAGTCCCCAGTAATCGCTACGAGCAGTACTTC	CSVEVPSNRYEQYF	few	.	TRBV29-1	TRBJ2-7
TGTGCCACCAGCAGTTTTCCAGCATCGAGGGGGCAAGAAGCTTTCTTT	CATSSFPASRGQEAFF	.	TRBD1	TRBV15	TRBJ1-1
TGCGCCAGCAGCTCCGGAGGACTAGACGAGCAGTACTTC	CASSSGGLDEQYF	.	TRBD2	TRBV5-1	TRBJ2-7
TGTGCCAGTATGGAGAGACGCGGGACAGGGGCCTACGAGCAGTACTTC	CASMERRGTGAYEQYF	.	TRBD1	TRBV19	TRBJ2-7
TGTGCCAGCAGCTTGACTAGCGACTCCTACGAGCAGTACTTC	CASSLTSDSYEQYF	.	TRBD2	TRBV7-9	TRBJ2-7
TGTGCCAGCAGTCTCCCCCACGGGGAAGCCAAAAACATTCAGTACTTC	CASSLPHGEAKNIQYF	.	.	TRBV6-6	TRBJ2-4
TGTGCCAGCAGTGTACGGACAGTCCGGAACACTGAAGCTTTCTTT	CASSVRTVRNTEAFF	once	.	TRBV2	TRBJ1-1
TGTGCCAGCAGCTTAGGACAGCCCGGAGTTCAAGCAACTAATGAAAAACTGTTTTTT	CASSLGQPGVQATNEKLFF	.	.	TRBV11-2	TRBJ1-4
TGCAGCGGCCTCAGGGGGTACGAGCAGTACTTC	CSGLRGYEQYF	.	TRBD1	TRBV29-1	TRBJ2-7
TGCAGCGTTGAACCGGGGCCTAATGAAAAACTGTTTTTT	CSVEPGPNEKLFF	few	.	TRBV29-1	TRBJ1-4
TGTGCCAGCTCACCACGGAGGGACAGGAACACTGAAGCTTTCTTT	CASSPRRDRNTEAFF	medium-sized	TRBD1	TRBV18	TRBJ1-1